This T cell receptor beta chain was captured in a study of T cells in Graves' hyperthyroidism and ophthalmopathy. Regarding the study as a whole: Model predictions of ophthalmopathy came a median 6.5 months before onset.

Template material for amplifying TCR beta CDR3 regions consisted of RNA transcripts. A first-round RT-PCR of the TCR CDR3 used the HTBI primer set. TCRdb processed the multiplex PCR reads anew with MiXCR; each CDR3 protein has one entry. The table lists 360,000 or so distinct CDR3 sequences, 15% to 20% of them singletons, with 3.7% in the top ten. The CDR3 has 13 residues. CDR1 and CDR2 (germline): SGHTA, FQGNSA. Comments on this clonotype: Antigen: not known. A junction boundary mismatches the germline segment, possibly from a read error.

This chain connects TRBV7-2 to TRBJ2-7, with 8 nucleotides matching TRBD2. The sequenced sample was blood. The TCR sequence derives from a woman aged 18-29 years with Graves' hyperthyroidism. The CDR3 sequence: CSSSLTSGYEQYF. CDR3 nucleotides: TGTTCCAGCAGCTTAACTAGCGGCTACGAGCAGTACTTC.